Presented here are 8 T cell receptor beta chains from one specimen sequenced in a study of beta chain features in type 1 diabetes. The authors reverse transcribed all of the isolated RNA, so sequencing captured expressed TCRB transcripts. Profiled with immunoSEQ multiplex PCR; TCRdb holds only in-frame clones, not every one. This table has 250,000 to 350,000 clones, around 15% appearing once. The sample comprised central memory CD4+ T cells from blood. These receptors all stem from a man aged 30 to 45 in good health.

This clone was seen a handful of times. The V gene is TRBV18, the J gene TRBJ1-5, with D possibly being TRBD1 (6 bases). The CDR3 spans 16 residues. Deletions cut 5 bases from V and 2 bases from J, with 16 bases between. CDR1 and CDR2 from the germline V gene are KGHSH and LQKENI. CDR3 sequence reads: CASSLTQGSGNQPQHF. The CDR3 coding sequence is TGTGCCAGCTCATTGACACAGGGAAGCGGCAATCAGCCCCAGCATTTT.

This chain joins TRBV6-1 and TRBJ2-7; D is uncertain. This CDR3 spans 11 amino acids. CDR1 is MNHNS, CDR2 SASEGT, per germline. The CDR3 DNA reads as TGTGCCAGCACTGAAAACGACGAGCAGTACGTC. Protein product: CASTENDEQYV.

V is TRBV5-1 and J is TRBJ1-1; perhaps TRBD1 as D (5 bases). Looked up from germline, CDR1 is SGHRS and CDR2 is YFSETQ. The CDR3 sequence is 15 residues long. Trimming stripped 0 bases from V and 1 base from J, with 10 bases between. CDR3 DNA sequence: TGCGCCAGCAGCTTGGACGACGGGGGGAACACTGAAGCTTTCTTT. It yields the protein CASSLDDGGNTEAFF.

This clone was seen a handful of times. Written as DNA, the CDR3 is TGTGCCAGCAGCTTAGAGGGCCCTAGCGGGAACTCCTACAATGAGCAGTTCTTC. Residues: CASSLEGPSGNSYNEQFF. The V gene is TRBV11-2, the J gene TRBJ2-1; TRBD2 matches 9 bases. The CDR3 extends over 18 amino acids. CDR1 is SGHAT and CDR2 is FQNNGV in the germline V gene. J gave up 0 bases and V 0 bases, and 6 bases lay outside the gene matches.

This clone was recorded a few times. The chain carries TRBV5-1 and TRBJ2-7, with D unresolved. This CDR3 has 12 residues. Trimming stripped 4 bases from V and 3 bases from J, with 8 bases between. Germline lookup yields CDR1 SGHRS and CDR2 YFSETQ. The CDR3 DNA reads TGCGCCAGCAGCCCGAATTACTACGAGCAGTACTTC. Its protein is CASSPNYYEQYF.

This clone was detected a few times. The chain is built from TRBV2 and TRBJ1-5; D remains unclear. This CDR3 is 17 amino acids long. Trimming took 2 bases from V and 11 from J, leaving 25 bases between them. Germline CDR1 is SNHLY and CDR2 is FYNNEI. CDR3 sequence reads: CASSELDEWFLQSAQHF. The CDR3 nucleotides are TGTGCCAGCAGTGAATTAGATGAGTGGTTCCTTCAATCTGCCCAGCATTTT. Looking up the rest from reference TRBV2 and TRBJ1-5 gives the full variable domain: EPEVTQTPSHQVTQMGQEVILRCVPISNHLYFYWYRQILGQKVEFLVSFYNNEISEKSEIFDDQFSVERPDGSNFTLKIRSTKLEDSAMYFCASSELDEWFLQSAQHFGDGTRLSIL.

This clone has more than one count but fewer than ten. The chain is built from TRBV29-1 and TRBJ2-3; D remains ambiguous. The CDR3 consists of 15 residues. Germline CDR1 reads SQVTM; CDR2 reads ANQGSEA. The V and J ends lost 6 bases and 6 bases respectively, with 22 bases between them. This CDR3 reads CSVKESPSDADTQYF. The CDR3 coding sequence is TGCAGCGTCAAAGAGTCCCCTTCAGACGCGGATACGCAGTATTTT.

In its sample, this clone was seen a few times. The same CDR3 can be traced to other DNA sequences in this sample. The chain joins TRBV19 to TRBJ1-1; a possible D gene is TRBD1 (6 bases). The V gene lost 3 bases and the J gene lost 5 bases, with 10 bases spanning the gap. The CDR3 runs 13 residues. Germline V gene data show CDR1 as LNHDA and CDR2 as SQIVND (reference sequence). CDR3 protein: CASSIQGQTEAFF. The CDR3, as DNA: TGTGCCAGTAGTATCCAAGGACAGACTGAAGCTTTCTTT.